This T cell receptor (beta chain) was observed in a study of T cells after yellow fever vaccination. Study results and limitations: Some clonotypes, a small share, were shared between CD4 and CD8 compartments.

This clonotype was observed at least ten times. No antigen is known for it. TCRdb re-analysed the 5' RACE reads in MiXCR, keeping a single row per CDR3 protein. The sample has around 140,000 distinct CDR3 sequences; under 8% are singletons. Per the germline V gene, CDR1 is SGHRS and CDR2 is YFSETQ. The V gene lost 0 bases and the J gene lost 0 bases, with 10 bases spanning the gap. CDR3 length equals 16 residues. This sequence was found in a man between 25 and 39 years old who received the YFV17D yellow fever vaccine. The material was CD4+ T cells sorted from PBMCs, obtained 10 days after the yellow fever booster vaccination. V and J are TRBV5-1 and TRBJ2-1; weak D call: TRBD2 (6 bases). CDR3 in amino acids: CASSLGAGSSYNEQFF. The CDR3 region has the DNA TGCGCCAGCAGCTTGGGCGCCGGGAGCTCCTACAATGAGCAGTTCTTC.